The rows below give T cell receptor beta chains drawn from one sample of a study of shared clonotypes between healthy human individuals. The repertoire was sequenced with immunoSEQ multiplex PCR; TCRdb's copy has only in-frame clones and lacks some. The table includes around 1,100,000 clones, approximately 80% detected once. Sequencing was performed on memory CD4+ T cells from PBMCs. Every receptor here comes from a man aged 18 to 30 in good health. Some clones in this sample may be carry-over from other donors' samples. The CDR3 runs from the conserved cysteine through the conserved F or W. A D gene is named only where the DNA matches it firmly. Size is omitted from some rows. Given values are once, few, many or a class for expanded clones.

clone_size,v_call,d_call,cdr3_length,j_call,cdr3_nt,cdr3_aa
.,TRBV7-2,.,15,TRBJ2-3,TGTGCCAGCAGCTTAACGCGACAGGGCACAGATACGCAGTATTTT,CASSLTRQGTDTQYF
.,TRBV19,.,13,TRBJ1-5,TGTGCCATCGGTCGGGGGAAGAATCAGCCCCAGCATTTT,CAIGRGKNQPQHF
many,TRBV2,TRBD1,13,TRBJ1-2,TGTGCCAGCAGTAGCCAGGGGGTTGAGGGCTACACCTTC,CASSSQGVEGYTF
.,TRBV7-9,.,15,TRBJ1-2,TGTGCCAGCAGCTCGGGGGGAGTTCTGAACTATGGCTACACCTTC,CASSSGGVLNYGYTF
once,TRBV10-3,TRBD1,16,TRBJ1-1,TGTGCCATCAGTGAGCAGTTAACAGGGGCGAACACTGAAGCTTTCTTT,CAISEQLTGANTEAFF
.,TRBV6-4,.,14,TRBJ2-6,TGTGCCAGCAGTGAACAGTGGGGGGCCAACGTCCTGACTTTC,CASSEQWGANVLTF
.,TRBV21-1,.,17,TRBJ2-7,TGTGCCAGCAGCATCCAATCCCGCCTGTGTTCCAGGTTCGGGCAGTACTTC,CASSIQSRLCSRFGQYF
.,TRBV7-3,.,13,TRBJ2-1,TGTGCCAGCAGCTCCACCTCTTTCAATGAGCAGTTCTTC,CASSSTSFNEQFF
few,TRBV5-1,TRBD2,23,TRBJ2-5,TGCGCCAGCAGCTTCCCTCCCCTCAACAGGGACATCGGACTAGCGGGAGGCCAAGAGACCCAGTACTTC,CASSFPPLNRDIGLAGGQETQYF
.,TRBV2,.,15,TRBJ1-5,TGTGCCAGCACCAGACGAAGCTATAGCAATCAGCCCCAGCATTTT,CASTRRSYSNQPQHF
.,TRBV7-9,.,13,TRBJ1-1,TGTGCCAGCAGTAACGGGCCGAACACTGAAGCTTTCTTT,CASSNGPNTEAFF
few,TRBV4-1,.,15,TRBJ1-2,TGCGCCAGCAGCCAAGATCGCAATAAGCATTATGGCTACACCTTC,CASSQDRNKHYGYTF
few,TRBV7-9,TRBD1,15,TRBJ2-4,TGTGCCAGCAGCTTCACTCAGACAGGGAGAAACATTCAGTACTTC,CASSFTQTGRNIQYF
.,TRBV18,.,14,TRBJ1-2,TGTGCCAGCTCACCCAGGCCTTTTAACTATGGCTACACCTTC,CASSPRPFNYGYTF
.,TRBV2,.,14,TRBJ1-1,TGTGCCAGCAGTTTATTACGGGGGGAGACTGAAGCTTTCTTT,CASSLLRGETEAFF
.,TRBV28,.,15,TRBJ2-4,TGTGCCAGCAGTTTACAGGGGGGGCCCAAAAACATTCAGTACTTC,CASSLQGGPKNIQYF
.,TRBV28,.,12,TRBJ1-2,TGTGCCAGCAGGACCCAAAACTATGGCTACACCTTC,CASRTQNYGYTF
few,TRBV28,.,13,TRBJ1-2,TGTGCCAGCAGTTTAAACACGGCGATGGGCTACACCTTC,CASSLNTAMGYTF
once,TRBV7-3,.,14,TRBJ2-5,TGTGCCAGCAGCTCGGGACTGGTGGGAGAGACCCAGTACTTC,CASSSGLVGETQYF
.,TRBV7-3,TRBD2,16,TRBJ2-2,TGTGCCAGCAGCTTGACTAGCGGGAGCGACACCGGGGAGCTGTTTTTT,CASSLTSGSDTGELFF
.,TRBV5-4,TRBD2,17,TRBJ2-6,TGTGCCAGCAGCCGGACTAGCGGGAGTCCCGGGGCCAACGTCCTGACTTTC,CASSRTSGSPGANVLTF
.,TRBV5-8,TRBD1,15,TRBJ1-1,TGTGCCAGCAGCACCGCGGGACAGGGACACACTGAAGCTTTCTTT,CASSTAGQGHTEAFF
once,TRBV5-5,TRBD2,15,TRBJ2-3,TGTGCCAGCAGCTTGTTAGCGGGGAGCACAGATACGCAGTATTTT,CASSLLAGSTDTQYF
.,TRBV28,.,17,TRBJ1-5,TGTGCCAGCAGTTTCTCGGCGCGAGGGCGGTTCAATCAGCCCCAGCATTTT,CASSFSARGRFNQPQHF
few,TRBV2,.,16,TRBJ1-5,TGTGCCAGCAGTGTCAGCGGGGGGGGTGGCAATCAGCCCCAGCATTTT,CASSVSGGGGNQPQHF
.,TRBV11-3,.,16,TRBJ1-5,TGTGCCACATATGCAGGGCTCGAATGGAGCAATCAGCCCCAGCATTTT,CATYAGLEWSNQPQHF
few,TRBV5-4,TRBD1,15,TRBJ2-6,TGTGCCAGCAGCCCGGACAGGTCTGGGGCCAACGTCCTGACTTTC,CASSPDRSGANVLTF
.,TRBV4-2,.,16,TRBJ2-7,TGTGCCAGCAGCCAAGCCGCGTCTATGACAGCCTACGAGCAGTACTTC,CASSQAASMTAYEQYF
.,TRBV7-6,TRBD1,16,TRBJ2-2,TGTGCCAGCAGCTTAGGGGACAGGGGGCGCACCGGGGAGCTGTTTTTT,CASSLGDRGRTGELFF
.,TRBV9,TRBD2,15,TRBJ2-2,TGTGCCAGCAATAGCGGGAGCTCGTTCACCGGGGAGCTGTTTTTT,CASNSGSSFTGELFF
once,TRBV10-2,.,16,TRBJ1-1,TGCGCCAGCCGGGACACCGGGAGGGGCATGAACACTGAAGCTTTCTTT,CASRDTGRGMNTEAFF
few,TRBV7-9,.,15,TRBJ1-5,TGTGCCAGCAGTGGGGGGGATAGTAGCAATCAGCCCCAGCATTTT,CASSGGDSSNQPQHF
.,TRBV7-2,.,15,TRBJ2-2,TGTGCCAGCAGCTCTCAGGGTTCGAACACCGGGGAGCTGTTTTTT,CASSSQGSNTGELFF
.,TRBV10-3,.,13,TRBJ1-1,TGTGCCATCAGTTCGCAGCAGAACACTGAAGCTTTCTTT,CAISSQQNTEAFF
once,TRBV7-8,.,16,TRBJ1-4,TGTGCCAGCAGTCCAATTTCATACCCCACTCGGGAAAAACTGTTTTTT,CASSPISYPTREKLFF
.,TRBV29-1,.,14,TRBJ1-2,TGCAGCGTTTATTTGGGAGGAAAGATCTATGGCTACACCTTC,CSVYLGGKIYGYTF
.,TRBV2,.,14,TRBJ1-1,TGTGCCAGCAGTCGGGGTGCTCGGAACACTGAAGCTTTCTTT,CASSRGARNTEAFF
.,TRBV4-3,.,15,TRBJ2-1,TGCGCCAGCAGCCAAGATTGGAGGGGGGACAATGAGCAGTTCTTC,CASSQDWRGDNEQFF
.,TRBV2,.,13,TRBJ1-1,TGTGCCAGCAGGGCAGACCGGAACACTGAAGCTTTCTTT,CASRADRNTEAFF
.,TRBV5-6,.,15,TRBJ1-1,TGTGCCAGCAGCTTGGAGGGGCCGGGAAGGACTGAAGCTTTCTTT,CASSLEGPGRTEAFF
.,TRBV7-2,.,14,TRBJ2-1,TGTGCCAGCAGCCCCCCCGTATCCTACAATGAGCAGTTCTTC,CASSPPVSYNEQFF
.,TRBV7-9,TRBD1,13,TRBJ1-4,TGTGCCAGCAGCTTGGGACAGGCCGAAAAACTGTTTTTT,CASSLGQAEKLFF
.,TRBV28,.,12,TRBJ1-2,TGTGCCAGCAGTTTTCGATCCTATGGCTACACCTTC,CASSFRSYGYTF
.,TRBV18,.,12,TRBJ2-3,TGTGCCAGCTCCCCGGGACCTAATACGCAGTATTTT,CASSPGPNTQYF
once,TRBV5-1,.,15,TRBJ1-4,TGCGCCAGCAGCTGGGGAGTTGAGGGGGATGAAAAACTGTTTTTT,CASSWGVEGDEKLFF
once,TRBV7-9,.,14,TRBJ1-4,TGTGCCAGCAGCTTGGTCCGTGATAATGAAAAACTGTTTTTT,CASSLVRDNEKLFF
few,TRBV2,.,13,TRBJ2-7,TGTGCCAGCAGTGAGGGGGGGGCCATCGAGCAGTACTTC,CASSEGGAIEQYF
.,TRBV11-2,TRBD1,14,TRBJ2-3,TGTGCCAGCAGCTTGGACAGGGGCACAGATACGCAGTATTTT,CASSLDRGTDTQYF
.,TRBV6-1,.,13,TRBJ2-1,TGTGCCAGCAATGAGATTACGACCGGCGAGCAGTTCTTC,CASNEITTGEQFF
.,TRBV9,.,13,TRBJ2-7,TGTGCCAGCGCGGCCGAGATTTTGGGGGAGCAGTACTTC,CASAAEILGEQYF
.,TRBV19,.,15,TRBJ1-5,TGTGCCAGCGGTCAGGATTATGGGTACAATCAGCCCCAGCATTTT,CASGQDYGYNQPQHF
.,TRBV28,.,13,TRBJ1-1,TGTGCCAGCAGCCCACCCCCAAACACTGAAGCTTTCTTT,CASSPPPNTEAFF
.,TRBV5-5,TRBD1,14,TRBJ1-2,TGTGCCAGCAGCGTTAGACAGGGCAACTATGGCTACACCTTC,CASSVRQGNYGYTF
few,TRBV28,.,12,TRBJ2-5,TGTGCCAGCAGTTTCTTAAGAGAGACCCAGTACTTC,CASSFLRETQYF